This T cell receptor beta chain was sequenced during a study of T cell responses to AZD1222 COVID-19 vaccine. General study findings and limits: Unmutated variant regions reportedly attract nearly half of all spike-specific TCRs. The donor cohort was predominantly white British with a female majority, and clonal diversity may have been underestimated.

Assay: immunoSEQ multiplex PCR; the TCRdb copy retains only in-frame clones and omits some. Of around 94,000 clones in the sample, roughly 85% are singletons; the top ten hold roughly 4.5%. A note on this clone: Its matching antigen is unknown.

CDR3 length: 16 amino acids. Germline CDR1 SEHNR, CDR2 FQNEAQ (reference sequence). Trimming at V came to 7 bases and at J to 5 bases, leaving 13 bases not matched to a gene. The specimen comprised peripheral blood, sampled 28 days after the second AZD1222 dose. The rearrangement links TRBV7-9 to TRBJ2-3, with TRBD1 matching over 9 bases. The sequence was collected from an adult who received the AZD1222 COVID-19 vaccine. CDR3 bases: TGTGCCAGCAACCTTGGGCGTGGACAGGGGCAAGATACGCAGTATTTT. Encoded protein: CASNLGRGQGQDTQYF.